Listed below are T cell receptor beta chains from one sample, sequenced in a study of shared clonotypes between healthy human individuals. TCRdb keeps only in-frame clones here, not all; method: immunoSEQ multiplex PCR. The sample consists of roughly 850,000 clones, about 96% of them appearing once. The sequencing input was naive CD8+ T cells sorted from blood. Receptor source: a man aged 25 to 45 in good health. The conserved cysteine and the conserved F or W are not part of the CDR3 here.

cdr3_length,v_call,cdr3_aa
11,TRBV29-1,SFRDRVIETQY
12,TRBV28,ASIPGLAYNEQF
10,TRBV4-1,ASSQEGDGYT
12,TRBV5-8,ASSAVLSSGMEY
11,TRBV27,ASSWGTGGEQF
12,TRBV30,AWTPGQGALEQY
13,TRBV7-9,ASSKLAGGEETQY
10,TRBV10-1,ASSLTGYEQY
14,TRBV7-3,ASSSGLAGRQETQY
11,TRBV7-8,ASSLEGDNEQF
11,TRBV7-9,ASSLVTLETQY
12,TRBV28,ASSLSFQEETQY